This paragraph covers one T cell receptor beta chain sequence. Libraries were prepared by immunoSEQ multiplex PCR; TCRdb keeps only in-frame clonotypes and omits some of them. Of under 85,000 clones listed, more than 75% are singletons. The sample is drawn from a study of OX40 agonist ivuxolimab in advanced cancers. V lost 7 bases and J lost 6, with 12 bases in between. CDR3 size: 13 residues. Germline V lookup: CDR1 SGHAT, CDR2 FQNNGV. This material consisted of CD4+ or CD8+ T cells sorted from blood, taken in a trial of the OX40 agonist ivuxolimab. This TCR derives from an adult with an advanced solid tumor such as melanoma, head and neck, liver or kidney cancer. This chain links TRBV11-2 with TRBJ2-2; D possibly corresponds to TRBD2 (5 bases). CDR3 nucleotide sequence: TGTGCCAGCATGCCACAGAGGGCCGGGGAGCTGTTTTTT. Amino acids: CASMPQRAGELFF.